This T cell receptor (beta chain) was profiled in a study of T-cell reconstitution after alpha-beta-depleted transplantation in children. As it was prepared, the TCRbeta library received unique molecular identifiers. TCRdb re-analysed the PCR reads in MiXCR, keeping a single row per CDR3 protein. The sample yields about 17,000 distinct CDR3 sequences, roughly 5.6% seen once. This clonotype was counted at least ten times. Its antigen is unidentified. Study observations and caveats: The origin of alpha-beta T cells about two months after transplant was reportedly several hundred expanded graft clones. Where some patients showed high TCRbeta diversity at day 60, it came from recipient T cells and thymic progenitors that had survived. From newly produced T cells came most of the T-cell counts and diversity one year after transplant.

The receptor comes from a boy younger than 18 with acute lymphoblastic leukemia, due to receive a stem cell transplant. The sequencing used PBMCs, collected before TCRalphabeta/CD19-depleted stem cell transplant.

The CDR3: CASSLAYGIEPQHF. In DNA form, the CDR3 reads TGTGCCAGCAGCTTAGCATATGGAATTGAGCCCCAGCATTTT. This chain links TRBV7-2 with TRBJ1-5; D call uncertain. V was clipped by 0 bases and J by 8 bases, with 11 bases between them. CDR1 and CDR2 from the germline V gene are SGHTA and FQGNSA. The CDR3 runs to 14 residues.